The 4 T cell receptor beta chains listed next were all sequenced from one sample in a study of CD8 T cells in Susac syndrome. RNA, at about 0.45 to 1 ug, was reverse transcribed with random hexamers. One entry per CDR3 protein, called by TCRdb with MiXCR from the immunoSEQ multiplex PCR reads. The sample consists of 200,000 to 250,000 distinct CDR3 sequences, just under 95% of them appearing once. Sequencing was performed on CD4+ T cells from PBMCs. All receptors derive from a human donor with multiple sclerosis.

This clonotype was recorded once. V and J are TRBV19 and TRBJ2-5; D not resolved. Trimming stripped 5 bases from V and 5 bases from J, with 12 bases between. Germline V CDR1 and CDR2: LNHDA, SQIVND (reference sequence). The CDR3 covers 13 residues. The CDR3 bases are TGTGCCAGTAGTTTAGGTGCTAGGGAGACCCAGTACTTC. This gives the protein CASSLGARETQYF. Drawing the rest from reference TRBV19 and TRBJ2-5, the complete variable domain is DGGITQSPKYLFRKEGQNVTLSCEQNLNHDAMYWYRQDPGQGLRLIYYSQIVNDFQKGDIAEGYSVSREKKESFPLTVTSAQKNPTAFYLCASSLGARETQYFGPGTRLLVL.

Only one count was recorded for this clonotype. The V gene is TRBV30, the J gene TRBJ1-4; no clear D gene. The germline V gene encodes CDR1 GTSNPN and CDR2 SVGIG (reference sequence). The CDR3 has 13 amino acids. The CDR3 reads CAVPGSTNEKLFF. DNA for the CDR3: TGTGCGGTACCGGGGTCAACTAATGAAAAACTGTTTTTT.

The rearrangement uses TRBV6-5 and TRBJ1-3; D is ambiguous. CDR3 length: 12 residues. Germline CDR1 MNHEY, CDR2 SVGAGI. Trimming took off 9 bases at V and 2 bases at J, with 8 bases between the two ends. The CDR3 nucleotides read TGTGCCAGTCGGGAGGCTGGAAACACCATATATTTT. Translated, it gives CASREAGNTIYF.

V usage is TRBV10-3 and J usage is TRBJ2-1; D uncertain. The V end lost 6 bases, the J end lost 8 bases, and 8 bases lay between the germline ends. The germline CDR1 and CDR2 sequences are ENHRY and SYGVKD. This CDR3 comprises 11 residues. CDR3 protein: CAISGTDEQFF. CDR3 nucleotides: TGTGCCATCAGCGGTACGGATGAGCAGTTCTTC.